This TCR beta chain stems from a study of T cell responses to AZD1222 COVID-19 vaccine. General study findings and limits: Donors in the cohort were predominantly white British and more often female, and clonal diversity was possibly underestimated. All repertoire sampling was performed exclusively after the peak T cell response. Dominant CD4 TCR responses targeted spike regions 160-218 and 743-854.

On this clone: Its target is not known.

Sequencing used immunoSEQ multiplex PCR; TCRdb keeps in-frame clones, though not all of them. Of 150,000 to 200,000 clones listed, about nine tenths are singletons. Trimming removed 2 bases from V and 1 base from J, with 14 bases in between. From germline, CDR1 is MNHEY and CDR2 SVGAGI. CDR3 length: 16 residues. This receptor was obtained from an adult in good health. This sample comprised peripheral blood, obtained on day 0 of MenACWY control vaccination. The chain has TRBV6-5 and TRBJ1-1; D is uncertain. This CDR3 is CASSYVSVDPNTEAFF. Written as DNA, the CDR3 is TGTGCCAGCAGTTACGTCTCGGTAGACCCGAACACTGAAGCTTTCTTT.